This TCR beta chain is drawn from a study of blood T cells in healthy people across ages. Germline lookup yields CDR1 MNHNY and CDR2 SVGAGI (reference sequence). This CDR3 contains 14 residues. The V and J ends lost 2 bases and 4 bases respectively, with 9 bases between them. Together with a sample-barcoded 5' primer, a J-beta primer mix was included in a second PCR lasting roughly 6 to 12 cycles. Tagging of each cDNA molecule was performed by a template-switch adaptor with 12 random nucleotides. TCRdb passed the 5' RACE reads through MiXCR, listing each CDR3 protein once. This table holds fewer than 650,000 distinct CDR3 sequences, roughly a quarter found once. A further study also used this sample, focusing on T cells of mothers and their children.

The sample was blood. The rearrangement uses TRBV6-6 and TRBJ1-3; D is undetermined. This TCR was sampled from a boy aged 2-15 years in good health. This CDR3 is CASSYPARGNTIYF. CDR3 nucleotide sequence: TGTGCCAGCAGTTACCCGGCGAGGGGAAACACCATATATTTT.